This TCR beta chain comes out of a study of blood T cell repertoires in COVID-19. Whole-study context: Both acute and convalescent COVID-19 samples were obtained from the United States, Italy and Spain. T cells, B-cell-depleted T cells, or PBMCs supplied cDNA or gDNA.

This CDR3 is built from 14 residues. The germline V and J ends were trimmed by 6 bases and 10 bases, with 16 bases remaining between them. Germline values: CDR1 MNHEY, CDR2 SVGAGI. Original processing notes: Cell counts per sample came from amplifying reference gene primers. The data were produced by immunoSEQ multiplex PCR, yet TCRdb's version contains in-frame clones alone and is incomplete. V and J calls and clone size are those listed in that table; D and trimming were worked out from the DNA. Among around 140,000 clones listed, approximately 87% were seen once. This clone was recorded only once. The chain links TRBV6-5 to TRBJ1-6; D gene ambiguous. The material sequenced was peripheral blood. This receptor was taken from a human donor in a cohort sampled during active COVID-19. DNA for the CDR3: TGTGCCAGCAGATGGGCACGCTGGAACTCACCCCTCCACTTT. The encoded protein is CASRWARWNSPLHF.